The rows below give T cell receptor beta chains drawn from one sample of a study of cytomegalovirus exposure and HLA in healthy donors. Here immunoSEQ multiplex PCR was the method, and the copy in TCRdb shows in-frame clones only, minus some. Here the sample spans some 70,000 clones, roughly 66% being singletons. The sample consisted of PBMCs. These receptors were collected from a woman aged 45-59 years in good health and CMV-seronegative. CDR3s include the opening cysteine and the closing phenylalanine or tryptophan. D genes are given only for firm matches. Clone size appears in some rows only: once, few, many, or a class for an expanded clone.

d_call	v_call	clone_size	j_call	cdr3_aa	cdr3_nt
.	TRBV19	few	TRBJ2-5	CASSLTTRMGTQYF	TGTGCCAGTAGTCTGACGACTAGGATGGGGACCCAGTACTTC
TRBD1	TRBV28	.	TRBJ1-2	CASSPDWTGTEGYTF	TGTGCCAGCAGTCCCGATTGGACAGGCACCGAGGGTTACACCTTC
.	TRBV11-3	.	TRBJ1-3	CASSEKDWYSGNTIYF	TGTGCCAGCAGCGAAAAGGACTGGTACTCTGGAAACACCATATATTTT
TRBD2	TRBV7-2	few	TRBJ2-1	CASSPGSGLAGEGWQFF	TGTGCCAGCAGCCCGGGCTCGGGACTAGCGGGAGAGGGGTGGCAGTTCTTC
TRBD2	TRBV18	few	TRBJ2-5	CASSSSSGSGETQYF	TGTGCCAGCTCATCTTCTAGCGGGAGTGGAGAGACCCAGTACTTC
TRBD1	TRBV4-1	many	TRBJ1-4	CASSRQGRDEKLFF	TGCGCCAGCAGCCGACAGGGGCGGGATGAAAAACTGTTTTTT
TRBD1	TRBV27	few	TRBJ2-5	CASSYRGETQYF	TGTGCCAGCAGTTACAGGGGGGAGACCCAGTACTTC
.	TRBV29-1	.	TRBJ1-4	CSVGGMEKLFF	TGCAGCGTCGGGGGAATGGAAAAACTGTTTTTT
.	TRBV29-1	.	TRBJ2-5	CSFGVNPRETQYF	TGCAGCTTTGGGGTGAACCCGCGGGAGACCCAGTACTTC
.	TRBV5-1	.	TRBJ2-1	CASSLGPYEGYNEQFF	TGCGCCAGCAGCCTCGGGCCGTACGAGGGCTACAATGAGCAGTTCTTC
TRBD2	TRBV5-1	.	TRBJ2-7	CASSSPGGSGRADEQYF	TGCGCCAGCAGCTCCCCGGGGGGTAGCGGGAGGGCCGACGAGCAGTACTTC
.	TRBV6-5	few	TRBJ1-1	CASSQGMIEAFF	TGTGCCAGCAGTCAGGGGATGATTGAAGCTTTCTTT
.	TRBV6-5	few	TRBJ2-7	CASSYGAGRSYEQYF	TGTGCCAGCAGTTACGGCGCAGGGCGCTCCTACGAGCAGTACTTC
TRBD2	TRBV5-1	once	TRBJ2-1	CASSPSPGGRGGRGYNEQFF	TGCGCCAGCAGCCCTTCCCCCGGCGGTCGCGGCGGGAGGGGCTACAATGAGCAGTTCTTC
.	TRBV11-1	few	TRBJ1-1	CASSPDSVKAFF	TGTGCCAGCAGCCCGGACAGCGTAAAAGCTTTCTTT
TRBD2	TRBV19	once	TRBJ2-1	CASSILFRREVEQFF	TGTGCCAGTAGTATACTTTTCAGGCGGGAGGTTGAGCAGTTCTTC
TRBD1	TRBV7-9	few	TRBJ1-5	CASSRGQGHNQPQHF	TGTGCCAGCAGCCGGGGACAGGGGCACAATCAGCCCCAGCATTTT
.	TRBV19	.	TRBJ2-2	CASSKDGVGHGELFF	TGTGCCAGTAGTAAGGACGGGGTAGGGCACGGGGAGCTGTTTTTT
TRBD2	TRBV2	.	TRBJ2-1	CASRLLAGDNEQFF	TGTGCCAGCAGGCTACTAGCGGGAGACAATGAGCAGTTCTTC
.	TRBV2	.	TRBJ1-2	CASSTDSYGYTF	TGTGCCAGCAGTACAGACAGCTATGGCTACACCTTC
TRBD2	TRBV5-1	.	TRBJ2-1	CASSPLVSSGTQDEQFF	TGCGCCAGCAGCCCCCTGGTGAGTAGCGGGACCCAGGATGAGCAGTTCTTC
TRBD2	TRBV5-1	.	TRBJ2-1	CASSLGLLAGNNEQFF	TGCGCCAGCAGCTTGGGTCTACTAGCGGGAAACAATGAGCAGTTCTTC
TRBD1	TRBV27	few	TRBJ2-7	CASSPGQGAYEQYF	TGTGCCAGCAGTCCGGGACAGGGTGCCTACGAGCAGTACTTC
.	TRBV6-5	.	TRBJ1-1	CASSYSPGAGTEAFF	TGTGCCAGCAGTTACTCCCCAGGGGCGGGTACTGAAGCTTTCTTT
TRBD1	TRBV7-7	.	TRBJ2-7	CASSLGPTGYLYEQYF	TGTGCTAGCAGCTTGGGCCCGACAGGGTATCTCTACGAGCAGTACTTC
.	TRBV5-4	.	TRBJ2-6	CASSGGRAGANVLTF	TGTGCCAGCAGCGGCGGCAGGGCTGGGGCCAACGTCCTGACTTTC
TRBD1	TRBV27	.	TRBJ2-5	CASRQGDRVETQYF	TGTGCCAGTCGACAAGGGGACAGGGTGGAGACCCAGTACTTC
.	TRBV7-9	.	TRBJ1-6	CASSLERGSNSPLHF	TGTGCCAGCAGCTTAGAAAGGGGTTCCAATTCACCCCTCCACTTT
.	TRBV30	.	TRBJ2-3	CAWSVGVGLTDTQYF	TGTGCCTGGAGTGTAGGGGTAGGCTTAACAGATACGCAGTATTTT
.	TRBV28	.	TRBJ1-2	CASSFPTGQGKNYGYTF	TGTGCCAGCAGTTTCCCCACCGGGCAGGGTAAAAACTATGGCTACACCTTC
TRBD1	TRBV5-4	.	TRBJ1-2	CASSLANRGNYGYTF	TGTGCCAGCAGCTTGGCGAACAGGGGGAACTATGGCTACACCTTC
TRBD2	TRBV28	.	TRBJ2-1	CASSVTGGEQFF	TGTGCCAGCAGTGTCACGGGGGGTGAGCAGTTCTTC
.	TRBV29-1	.	TRBJ2-7	CSATLHSGSHEQYF	TGCAGCGCGACCTTACACTCAGGGTCCCACGAGCAGTACTTC
.	TRBV9	.	TRBJ2-5	CASSSPGETQYF	TGTGCCAGCAGCTCCCCCGGAGAGACCCAGTACTTC
TRBD1	TRBV2	.	TRBJ2-7	CARGQGPYEQYF	TGTGCCAGGGGACAGGGGCCCTACGAGCAGTACTTC
TRBD1	TRBV7-8	.	TRBJ1-1	CASSPRTGPTEAFF	TGTGCCAGCAGCCCTAGGACAGGCCCGACTGAAGCTTTCTTT
.	TRBV5-4	few	TRBJ2-5	CASSLISGKETQYF	TGTGCCAGCAGCCTTATTTCAGGGAAAGAGACCCAGTACTTC